This T cell receptor (beta chain) was sequenced for a study of T cells in Graves' hyperthyroidism and ophthalmopathy (dated by TCRdb to between 2018 and 2021). Concerning the study at large: To identify distinguishing TCR V-J signatures, a discovery cohort of about 95 patients was used, comprising 43 with Graves' ophthalmopathy and about 59 with stable Graves' hyperthyroidism. An independent validation cohort of fewer than 20 hyperthyroidism patients and some 15 patients who later progressed to ophthalmopathy tested prospective prediction of ophthalmopathy. The roughly 91 discovery patients were randomly divided into training and test sets at a 7:3 ratio. In addition, the study compared T-cell repertoires in thyroid tissue and in blood from a handful of Graves' hyperthyroidism patients. Once sampling was done, hyperthyroidism patients were given methimazole at a starting dose of 30 mg daily, whereas ophthalmopathy patients were given high-dose intravenous methylprednisolone. TCR Vbeta CDR3 sequencing of 120 to 150 peripheral blood samples (about 45 ophthalmopathy, 75 to 85 hyperthyroidism and roughly 17 progressor patients) is reported in the paper. Results and caveats for the whole study, not just this receptor: In validation, the model predicted progression to ophthalmopathy a median of about 5.9 months before onset, with 65% to 71% sensitivity and almost 75% specificity. Most expanded thyroid clonotypes (frequency above 0.001) were also detected in blood, suggesting blood repertoires may reflect thyroid immune responses. Sample size was not statistically predetermined, and blinding of investigators to group allocation was not performed. A model built on a 13 V-J signature distinguished ophthalmopathy from stable hyperthyroidism, reaching about 89% sensitivity and about 81% specificity in cross-validation and 80%/75% in testing.

This clonotype has more than one count but fewer than ten. Its recognized antigen is unknown. Within one base of it there is no much larger clone, and no base qualities were kept. Any patient with an uncontrolled infection, another autoimmune disease, pregnancy or lactation was excluded. Clinical symptoms, serum thyroxine and TRAb, thyroid ultrasound, and orbital computed tomography formed the basis for the diagnoses. Total RNA was extracted using Trizol reagent, and RNA quality was assessed on an Agilent 2100 Bioanalyzer. The junction shows trimming of 7 bases on V and 7 bases on J, plus 16 bases between the germline ends. In the germline V gene, CDR1 corresponds to WSHSY and CDR2 to SAAADI. From the cysteine through the phenylalanine, the CDR3 covers 14 amino acids. The DNA shown is the 42-base CDR3, in frame from base 1. The TCR beta CDR3 regions were amplified from the RNA transcripts. A first-round RT-PCR of the TCR CDR3 used the HTBI primer set with the Qiagen OneStep RT-PCR kit. A second multiplex PCR round built the libraries, followed by size selection and purification. Sequencing of the libraries was done on an Illumina HiSeq2000 using paired-end 100 bp reads. In the source study's methods: SOAPnuke was used to process the raw data, throwing out any read that contained adapters or uncalled bases, had a mean Phred below 15, or lacked an exact constant-primer or identifier match. COPE v1.2.5 was used to merge the high-quality paired reads, and each unique nucleotide sequence was defined as a clonotype. Clonotypes were aligned to IMGT TRBV, TRBD and TRBJ reference segments using MiTCR v1.1. Analysis was restricted to V-J combinations with a frequency above 0.0001, which covered over 98% of repertoires. The TCS score was defined as F50 (clonal expansion) divided by E x V (chaos), with BLOSUM62-based TCRdist calculated between CDR3 peptides within each V-J. Welch's t-statistics and random forest reduced around 510 V-J features to about 13, which were used in a naive Bayes classifier (R e1071). The Morisita-Horn index was used to measure how similar the thyroid and blood repertoires were. TCRdb reanalyzed the raw reads on its own, using fastp at Q25 for trimming and MiXCR for clone calling, and kept in-frame beta chains. CDR3 protein sequences are deduplicated, and each keeps its most common genes and DNA. In this record, the V and J calls reflect TCRdb's handling and not the investigators' own analysis. The table for this sample lists 550,000 to 600,000 distinct CDR3 sequences; approximately 44% of them were counted only once. About 20% of the sample belongs to the ten largest clones.

The origin of this receptor is an adult woman with Graves' disease, either hyperthyroidism or ophthalmopathy (not recorded which). Sequenced material: peripheral blood or thyroid tissue (not recorded which). The sequence links TRBV10-2 to TRBJ1-4; no D gene call is confident. The base sequence is TGCGCCAGCACAAGGGTGTGGGAGGCTGAAAAACTGTTTTTT. It codes for CASTRVWEAEKLFF.